This T cell receptor (beta chain) was sequenced during a study of shared clonotypes between healthy human individuals. CDR3 length equals 11 residues. V shed 8 bases and J shed 6 bases, with 7 bases lying between them. CDR1 is SEHNR, CDR2 FQNEAQ, per germline (reference sequence). This table comes from immunoSEQ multiplex PCR, and its TCRdb copy is limited to in-frame clones, with some not included. The table includes more than 2 million clones, approximately 94% detected once. The origin of this receptor is a man between 18 and 29 years old in good health. J is TRBJ2-2 and V is TRBV7-9; D gene ambiguous. The source material was naive CD4+ T cells sorted from blood. Subset reported: CD45RA+ positively selected. CDR3 region: CASARAGELFF. Here the CDR3 DNA reads TGTGCCAGCGCTAGAGCCGGGGAGCTGTTTTTT. Together with reference TRBV7-9 and TRBJ2-2, the CDR3 gives the full variable domain: DTGVSQNPRHKITKRGQNVTFRCDPISEHNRLYWYRQTLGQGPEFLTYFQNEAQLEKSRLLSDRFSAERPKGSFSTLEIQRTEQGDSAMYLCASARAGELFFGEGSRLTVL.